These 29 T cell receptor beta chains originate from one sample sequenced in a study of cytomegalovirus exposure and HLA in healthy donors. 60 Vbeta and 13 Jbeta primers were used in PCR. Repertoires were generated with immunoSEQ multiplex PCR, while TCRdb's copy carries only in-frame clones and drops some. The profile shows roughly 180,000 clones, 65% to 80% of them singletons. The sample was PBMCs. The source of these receptors is a woman in her 30s in good health and CMV-seropositive.

This clone showed up just a few times. In nucleotides, the CDR3 is TGTGCCAGCAGGGCTGTTATGGGCGCAGTTACGGTGTTTTTT. Encoded protein: CASRAVMGAVTVFF. J is TRBJ1-4 and V is TRBV2, with D hard to call. The CDR3 extends over 14 amino acids. The V and J ends lost 6 bases and 15 bases respectively, with 23 bases between them. CDR1 and CDR2 (germline): SNHLY, FYNNEI. The full variable domain, its missing parts supplied by reference TRBV2 and TRBJ1-4, is EPEVTQTPSHQVTQMGQEVILRCVPISNHLYFYWYRQILGQKVEFLVSFYNNEISEKSEIFDDQFSVERPDGSNFTLKIRSTKLEDSAMYFCASRAVMGAVTVFFGSGTQLSVL.

This clone occurred a few times. The chain recombines TRBV6-5 with TRBJ2-3; 8 bases match TRBD2. CDR1 MNHEY and CDR2 SVGAGI come from the germline V gene. This CDR3 contains 15 residues. Trimming removed 5 bases from V and 4 bases from J; junction bases left unmatched: 8. The CDR3 sequence is CASSVEASGPDTQYF. In DNA form, the CDR3 reads TGTGCCAGCAGTGTTGAGGCTAGCGGGCCAGATACGCAGTATTTT.

The gene calls are TRBV18 and TRBJ1-3; D is perhaps TRBD1 (6 bases). Germline values: CDR1 KGHSH, CDR2 LQKENI. The CDR3 contains 16 residues. V lost 0 bases and J lost 0, with 9 bases in between. CDR3 DNA sequence: TGTGCCAGCTCACCACCGGGGGCCTTCTCTGGAAACACCATATATTTT. Translation: CASSPPGAFSGNTIYF.

Here the CDR3 DNA reads TGCGCCAGCAGCCAAGATAGGGGGGGGAAGCAGTACTTC. Translation gives CASSQDRGGKQYF. The V call is TRBV4-1, the J call TRBJ2-7; D is possibly TRBD2 (7 bases). The V gene lost 0 bases and the J gene lost 8 bases, with 11 bases spanning the gap. Per the germline V gene, CDR1 is MGHRA and CDR2 is YSYEKL. This CDR3 region has 13 residues.

This clone was recorded a few times. The rearrangement joins TRBV5-1 to TRBJ1-2; a weak D match, TRBD1 (5 bases). The CDR3 has 15 amino acids. V lost 6 bases and J lost 1, with 16 bases in between. Germline V gene sequence: CDR1 SGHRS, CDR2 YFSETQ. CDR3 protein: CASTAGGAFNYGYTF. The CDR3 DNA is TGCGCCAGCACCGCCGGAGGGGCTTTTAACTATGGCTACACCTTC.

The V gene is TRBV19, the J gene TRBJ1-5; TRBD1 might be the D (5 bases). Germline lookup yields CDR1 LNHDA and CDR2 SQIVND (reference sequence). V gave up 2 bases and J gave up 3 bases, with 14 bases separating them. The CDR3 loop spans 16 amino acids. CDR3 loop: CASSITLTGHNQPQHF. DNA for the CDR3: TGTGCCAGTAGTATAACCCTCACAGGTCACAATCAGCCCCAGCATTTT.

The chain recombines TRBV4-1 with TRBJ1-5; D possibly corresponds to TRBD1 (5 bases). CDR3 length: 15 amino acids. The germline V gene has CDR1 MGHRA and CDR2 YSYEKL. The V end lost 0 bases, the J end lost 3 bases, and 9 bases lay between the germline ends. The CDR3 spells CASSQDGRVNQPQHF. In DNA, the CDR3 is TGCGCCAGCAGCCAAGATGGCAGGGTCAATCAGCCCCAGCATTTT.

The gene calls are TRBV28 and TRBJ2-7; tentatively, D is TRBD1 (6 bases). Germline assignment: CDR1 MDHEN and CDR2 SYDVKM. Trimming pared 3 bases from V and 3 bases from J, leaving 9 bases between. There are 13 residues in the CDR3. The DNA of the CDR3 is TGTGCCAGCAGTTTCTGGGGGCTCTACGAGCAGTACTTC. This sequence encodes CASSFWGLYEQYF.

This rearrangement joins TRBV2 to TRBJ1-4; D is ambiguous. Germline CDR1 and CDR2: SNHLY and FYNNEI. The V and J ends lost 5 bases and 8 bases respectively, with 15 bases between them. The CDR3 is 14 amino acids. The CDR3 reads CASSTRFGLEKLFF. CDR3 nucleotides: TGTGCCAGCAGTACCAGGTTCGGATTGGAAAAACTGTTTTTT.

The rearrangement uses TRBV6-5 and TRBJ1-6, with TRBD1 matching over 8 bases. CDR3 length equals 15 residues. Germline CDR1 MNHEY, CDR2 SVGAGI. V was pared by 6 bases and J by 8 bases, with 9 bases of the junction left unmatched. The CDR3 DNA reads as TGTGCCAGCAGCTCGGGACAGGCTAGACATTCACCCCTCCACTTT. This encodes CASSSGQARHSPLHF.

This chain links TRBV4-2 with TRBJ1-2; 8 bases are shared with TRBD1. This CDR3 contains 13 residues. Germline lookup yields CDR1 LGHNA and CDR2 YNFKEQ. V was clipped by 3 bases and J by 8 bases; unmatched bases: 5. The DNA for the CDR3 is TGTGCCAGCAGCCAGGAGGGACAGGAAGGCTACACCTTC. Translated: CASSQEGQEGYTF.

This clone has just one count. CDR3 in amino acids: CASSLIGGGSYNEQFF. Written as DNA, the CDR3 is TGCGCCAGCAGCCTAATCGGGGGGGGCTCCTACAATGAGCAGTTCTTC. The J gene is TRBJ2-1, the V gene TRBV4-3, with 8 bases identical to TRBD2. The CDR3 has 16 amino acids. Trimming removed 4 bases from V and 0 bases from J; junction bases left unmatched: 5. CDR1 LGHNA and CDR2 YSLEER come from the germline V gene.

The rearrangement uses TRBV27 and TRBJ2-4; TRBD2 matches at 7 bases. Trimming cost V 3 bases and J 0 bases; bases outside gene matches: 14. Germline V lookup: CDR1 MNHEY, CDR2 SMNVEV (reference sequence). The CDR3 is 19 amino acids. The CDR3 reads CASSLGPRGDLIAKNIQYF. The CDR3 bases are TGTGCCAGCAGTTTGGGTCCTCGGGGGGACCTAATAGCCAAAAACATTCAGTACTTC.

V gene TRBV6-5 combines with J gene TRBJ2-7; TRBD2 might be the D (5 bases). The germline V and J ends were trimmed by 6 bases and 0 bases, with 9 bases remaining between them. CDR1 is MNHEY and CDR2 is SVGAGI in the germline V gene. This CDR3 has 13 amino acids. CDR3: CASSRTGSYEQYF. In DNA, the CDR3 is TGTGCCAGCAGCCGGACTGGCTCCTACGAGCAGTACTTC.

The chain employs TRBV28 and TRBJ1-6, with no clear D. This CDR3 contains 16 residues. CDR1 and CDR2 (germline): MDHEN, SYDVKM. The V and J ends lost 4 bases and 0 bases respectively, with 10 bases between them. DNA for the CDR3: TGTGCCAGCAGTTCTTCCGCGTACTCCTATAATTCACCCCTCCACTTT. Translated: CASSSSAYSYNSPLHF.

This clone has only one observation. The chain uses TRBV9 and TRBJ2-3; TRBD2 aligns across 11 bases. CDR1 and CDR2 (germline): SGDLS, YYNGEE. CDR3 size: 16 residues. Germline trimming cut 2 bases from V and 6 bases from J; bases unmatched to any gene: 8. The CDR3 DNA is TGTGCCAGCAGCGTCCGTAGCGGGGGGGCAGGCGATACGCAGTATTTT. Amino acids: CASSVRSGGAGDTQYF. The full variable domain, completed using reference TRBV9 and TRBJ2-3, is DSGVTQTPKHLITATGQRVTLRCSPRSGDLSVYWYQQSLDQGLQFLIQYYNGEERAKGNILERFSAQQFPDLHSELNLSSLELGDSALYFCASSVRSGGAGDTQYFGPGTRLTVL.

The chain recombines TRBV6-5 with TRBJ1-2, with D unresolved. V lost 9 bases to trimming and J lost 3 bases, with 11 bases between them. The CDR3 is 12 residues long. Per the germline V gene, CDR1 is MNHEY and CDR2 is SVGAGI. The chain's CDR3 is CASGRRDYGYTF. CDR3 sequence (DNA): TGTGCCAGTGGCCGGCGGGACTATGGCTACACCTTC.

In its sample, this clone was seen once. The chain has TRBV4-1 and TRBJ2-6; D gene ambiguous. The V end lost 4 bases, the J end lost 3 bases, and 10 bases lay between the germline ends. The CDR3 spans 15 residues. Per the germline V gene, CDR1 is MGHRA and CDR2 is YSYEKL. The CDR3 loop is CASSPQTGGANVLTF. DNA for the CDR3: TGCGCCAGCAGCCCTCAGACGGGTGGGGCCAACGTCCTGACTTTC.

In this sample, this clone turned up a few times. The rearrangement links TRBV2 to TRBJ2-7, with TRBD2 as a possible D gene (6 bases). This CDR3 is built from 15 residues. The germline CDR1 and CDR2 sequences are SNHLY and FYNNEI. Trimming took 7 bases from V and 4 from J, leaving 20 bases between them. The CDR3 spells CASIPGLLRYYEQYF. DNA for the CDR3: TGTGCCAGCATACCGGGACTTCTGAGATATTACGAGCAGTACTTC. Supplemented by reference TRBV2 and TRBJ2-7, the full variable domain reads EPEVTQTPSHQVTQMGQEVILRCVPISNHLYFYWYRQILGQKVEFLVSFYNNEISEKSEIFDDQFSVERPDGSNFTLKIRSTKLEDSAMYFCASIPGLLRYYEQYFGPGTRLTVT.

The rearrangement joins TRBV5-8 to TRBJ1-5, with D unresolved. The V and J ends lost 1 base and 0 bases respectively, with 8 bases between them. This CDR3 region has 15 residues. Per the germline V gene, CDR1 is SGHTS and CDR2 is YDEGEE. The CDR3 sequence is CASSLRFYSNQPQHF. The CDR3 nucleotides read TGTGCCAGCAGCTTGAGATTCTATAGCAATCAGCCCCAGCATTTT.

A single count supports this clone. This chain joins TRBV7-9 and TRBJ2-1; TRBD2 is a possible D gene (6 bases). Germline V gene sequence: CDR1 SEHNR, CDR2 FQNEAQ (reference sequence). CDR3 size: 12 residues. V lost 5 bases and J lost 4, with 6 bases in between. The CDR3 loop reads CASSGGYNEQFF. The CDR3 bases are TGTGCCAGCAGCGGGGGGTACAATGAGCAGTTCTTC.

The chain joins TRBV7-3 to TRBJ2-3; maybe TRBD2 (6 bases). The V and J ends lost 4 bases and 2 bases respectively, with 13 bases between them. The CDR3 has 15 residues. Per the germline V gene, CDR1 is SGHTA and CDR2 is FQGTGA. The CDR3 nucleotides read TGTGCCAGCAGCTCGCAGGGACTCTCCACAGATACGCAGTATTTT. Translating it yields CASSSQGLSTDTQYF. The entire variable domain, with the rest obtained from reference TRBV7-3 and TRBJ2-3, is as follows: GAGVSQTPSNKVTEKGKYVELRCDPISGHTALYWYRQSLGQGPEFLIYFQGTGAADDSGLPNDRFFAVRPEGSVSTLKIQRTERGDSAVYLCASSSQGLSTDTQYFGPGTRLTVL.

The genes are TRBV28 and TRBJ2-7, with D maybe TRBD2 (5 bases). The V gene's germline CDR1 is MDHEN and CDR2 SYDVKM. CDR3 size: 15 residues. Trimming took 5 bases from V and 3 from J, leaving 17 bases between them. CDR3 sequence (DNA): TGTGCCAGCAGTACCCCCGGCGGAGGCGTCTACGAGCAGTACTTC. Translating gives CASSTPGGGVYEQYF.

The rearrangement links TRBV2 to TRBJ1-2; unclear D gene. V dropped 6 bases and J dropped 6 bases, with 8 bases sitting between them. The CDR3 has 11 amino acids. Germline V gene lookup returns CDR1 SNHLY and CDR2 FYNNEI. The CDR3 region is CASSLSDGYTF. The DNA for the CDR3 is TGTGCCAGCAGCCTTAGTGATGGCTACACCTTC.

This chain uses TRBV30 with TRBJ2-5; D may be TRBD1 (5 bases). The J call may be wrong; the DNA end is better matched by TRBJ2-7. The CDR3 contains 17 residues. CDR1 is GTSNPN, CDR2 SVGIG, per germline (reference sequence). CDR3 amino acids: CAWSVPAAATDTYEQYF. The DNA of the CDR3 is TGTGCCTGGAGTGTACCCGCCGCTGCGACAGATACCTACGAGCAGTACTTC.

V gene TRBV29-1 combines with J gene TRBJ1-5; D is undetermined. This CDR3 spans 15 amino acids. Trimming stripped 7 bases from V and 3 bases from J, with 19 bases between. Germline loops: CDR1 SQVTM, CDR2 ANQGSEA. This CDR3 reads CSGVVARLTNQPQHF. CDR3 coding DNA: TGCAGCGGTGTAGTAGCGCGTCTCACCAATCAGCCCCAGCATTTT.

This clone was recorded a few times. The rearrangement uses TRBV11-2 and TRBJ2-3; D unclear. CDR3 length: 14 residues. Deletions cut 7 bases from V and 2 bases from J, with 13 bases between. Germline CDR1 reads SGHAT; CDR2 reads FQNNGV. CDR3 bases: TGTGCCAGCACCCCCCGCGGTGACACAGATACGCAGTATTTT. Its protein product is CASTPRGDTDTQYF.

V gene TRBV6-5 combines with J gene TRBJ1-2, with 7 bases that match TRBD1. The length of the CDR3 is 14 residues. Losses at the gene ends were 6 bases for V and 6 bases for J; bases not matched to a gene: 10. CDR1 is MNHEY and CDR2 is SVGAGI in the germline V gene. CDR3 protein: CASRTVTGLDGYTF. The CDR3 bases are TGTGCCAGCAGAACCGTGACAGGGCTCGATGGCTACACCTTC.

The chain combines TRBV27 with TRBJ2-5, with 7 positions matching TRBD1. The CDR3 is made up of 13 amino acids. After removal of 6 bases from V and 4 bases from J, the junction contained 5 bases not matched to a gene. CDR1 and CDR2 from the germline V gene are MNHEY and SMNVEV (reference sequence). The CDR3 sequence is CASRYPGGETQYF. The CDR3 bases are TGTGCCAGCAGGTACCCAGGGGGAGAGACCCAGTACTTC.